The 26 T cell receptor beta chains below were found in one sample sequenced in a study of CD8 T cells in ankylosing spondylitis. Study-level results: One TCR beta motif, made up of eight or nine highly homologous variants, appeared characteristic of ankylosing spondylitis blood.

MiXCR, applied by TCRdb to the 5' RACE reads, yields one record per CDR3 protein. In the table there are around 890,000 distinct CDR3 sequences, about 12% of which are singletons. Which antigens these TCRs recognize remains unknown. Sequenced sample: blood, either unsorted or a sorted T cell fraction (not recorded which). Every receptor here comes from a male donor with ankylosing spondylitis.

The CDR3 sequence is CASSYSHKGGSNQPQHF. DNA for the CDR3: TGTGCCAGCAGTTACTCCCACAAGGGGGGGAGCAATCAGCCCCAGCATTTT. The J gene is TRBJ1-5, the V gene TRBV6-5; weak D call: TRBD1 (6 bases). The CDR3 consists of 17 residues. In germline, CDR1 is MNHEY, CDR2 SVGAGI. V was cut by 0 bases and J by 1 base, with 13 bases left in between.

The chain has TRBV27 and TRBJ2-7; the D gene is possibly TRBD2 (6 bases). In germline, CDR1 is MNHEY, CDR2 SMNVEV (reference sequence). This CDR3 spans 16 amino acids. The V end lost 5 bases, the J end lost 1 base, and 18 bases lay between the germline ends. DNA of the CDR3: TGTGCCAGCAGTAGCCCGATAGCGGCAGGATCCTACGAGCAGTACTTC. Its protein product is CASSSPIAAGSYEQYF.

This rearrangement joins TRBV4-2 to TRBJ2-1; 8 bases match TRBD1. Looked up from germline, CDR1 is LGHNA and CDR2 is YNFKEQ. Unmatched junction bases numbered 6, after V lost 1 base and J lost 7 bases. The CDR3 consists of 15 residues. CDR3 residues: CASSQAQGALNEQFF. CDR3 nucleotides: TGTGCCAGCAGCCAAGCTCAGGGGGCTCTAAATGAGCAGTTCTTC.

The sample holds many counts of this clonotype. The V and J genes are TRBV20-1 and TRBJ2-3; TRBD1 aligns across 7 bases. The CDR3 is made up of 14 amino acids. Looked up from germline, CDR1 is DFQATT and CDR2 is SNEGSKA (reference sequence). Trimming at V came to 2 bases and at J to 2 bases, leaving 4 bases not matched to a gene. This chain's CDR3 is CSARRDRYTDTQYF. CDR3 DNA: TGCAGTGCTAGAAGGGACAGATACACAGATACGCAGTATTTT.

This clonotype was seen more than once but under ten times. The chain joins TRBV10-3 to TRBJ1-1, with D possibly matching TRBD1 (5 bases). The V end lost 9 bases, the J end lost 5 bases, and 16 bases lay between the germline ends. The CDR3 length is 13 residues. Germline CDR1 reads ENHRY; CDR2 reads SYGVKD. The CDR3 here is CAIRGARGTEAFF. CDR3 DNA sequence: TGTGCCATTAGAGGGGCTAGAGGGACTGAAGCTTTCTTT.

This chain connects TRBV4-3 to TRBJ1-4; D remains ambiguous. From germline, CDR1 is LGHNA and CDR2 YSLEER. V lost 0 bases and J lost 6, with 11 bases in between. The CDR3 loop spans 15 amino acids. The CDR3, as DNA: TGCGCCAGCAGCCAAGAGTACGGGTTAGATGAAAAACTGTTTTTT. Translated, it gives CASSQEYGLDEKLFF.

This clonotype was seen many times. The chain links TRBV11-2 to TRBJ2-1, with TRBD2 matching 10 bases. With V trimmed by 5 bases and J by 4 bases, 8 bases remained unmatched. CDR1 and CDR2 (germline): SGHAT, FQNNGV. There are 16 residues in the CDR3. The CDR3, as DNA: TGTGCCAGCAGCCGATCAACTAGCGGGGCTTACAATGAGCAGTTCTTC. Translated: CASSRSTSGAYNEQFF.

This clonotype was found a few times. The chain links TRBV7-3 to TRBJ2-1; 12 bases fit TRBD1. V was clipped by 5 bases and J by 6 bases; unmatched bases: 5. The length of the CDR3 is 15 residues. Germline V lookup: CDR1 SGHTA, CDR2 FQGTGA. The CDR3 protein is CASSPGTGGFNEQFF. CDR3 nucleotides: TGTGCCAGCAGCCCGGGGACAGGGGGCTTCAATGAGCAGTTCTTC.

This clonotype has at least ten counts. The chain couples TRBV20-1 to TRBJ2-3, with 11 bases that match TRBD2. V lost 3 bases to trimming and J lost 6 bases; unmatched junction nucleotides: 14. Germline V lookup: CDR1 DFQATT, CDR2 SNEGSKA (reference sequence). The CDR3 contains 17 residues. The CDR3 DNA reads TGCAGTGCTAGTCGGTCTAGCGGGGGGACAAATTCGGATACGCAGTATTTT. This codes for CSASRSSGGTNSDTQYF.

J is TRBJ1-2 and V is TRBV20-1, with D possibly being TRBD1 (5 bases). There are 15 residues in the CDR3. The V gene lost 1 base and the J gene lost 7 bases, with 19 bases spanning the gap. Germline assignment: CDR1 DFQATT and CDR2 SNEGSKA (reference sequence). Written as DNA, the CDR3 is TGCAGTGCTAGAGGGATGGGGGGAGGACACTCTGGCTACACCTTC. Residues: CSARGMGGGHSGYTF.

This clonotype came up a few times. The chain carries TRBV29-1 and TRBJ2-1, with TRBD1 identical over 7 bases. The germline gives CDR1 SQVTM, CDR2 ANQGSEA. The CDR3 loop spans 13 amino acids. Losses at the gene ends were 7 bases for V and 6 bases for J; bases not matched to a gene: 9. Here the CDR3 reads CSASWTGINEQFF. The CDR3 coding sequence is TGCAGCGCCTCGTGGACAGGTATCAATGAGCAGTTCTTC.

This clonotype was seen a few times. The chain links TRBV7-3 to TRBJ2-1, with 8 bases fitting TRBD1. The CDR3 runs to 13 residues. The ends lost 2 bases at V and 11 bases at J; junction bases unmatched: 5. Germline CDR1 SGHTA, CDR2 FQGTGA. The CDR3 sequence: CASSLLSGGQQFF. For the CDR3, the DNA is TGTGCCAGCAGCTTACTTTCAGGGGGCCAGCAGTTCTTC.

This sequence joins TRBV4-1 and TRBJ1-1; D is unclear. The CDR3 is made up of 16 amino acids. The germline V gene has CDR1 MGHRA and CDR2 YSYEKL. Trimming took off 2 bases at V and 2 bases at J, with 15 bases between the two ends. The CDR3 loop reads CASSQRLATPNTEAFF. In DNA, the CDR3 is TGCGCCAGCAGCCAAAGGCTAGCGACACCCAACACTGAAGCTTTCTTT.

The table lists this clonotype with many counts. The rearrangement uses TRBV15 and TRBJ2-1; TRBD2 matches 15 bases. Germline-derived CDR1 and CDR2 are LNHNV and YYDKDF (reference sequence). This CDR3 has 15 amino acids. The trim removed 3 bases at V and 6 bases at J, leaving 0 bases unmatched. The chain's CDR3 is CATSRGLAGGNEQFF. DNA of the CDR3: TGTGCCACCAGCAGGGGACTAGCGGGGGGCAATGAGCAGTTCTTC.

This sequence joins TRBV5-1 and TRBJ2-7; possible D gene TRBD2, 6 bases. Germline CDR1 SGHRS, CDR2 YFSETQ. This CDR3 has 14 amino acids. The V end lost 4 bases, the J end lost 2 bases, and 13 bases lay between the germline ends. CDR3 DNA sequence: TGCGCCAGCAGCCCCCGGGGGACCCCCTACGAGCAGTACTTC. It specifies CASSPRGTPYEQYF. Supplemented by reference TRBV5-1 and TRBJ2-7, the full variable domain reads KAGVTQTPRYLIKTRGQQVTLSCSPISGHRSVSWYQQTPGQGLQFLFEYFSETQRNKGNFPGRFSGRQFSNSRSEMNVSTLELGDSALYLCASSPRGTPYEQYFGPGTRLTVT.

The chain carries TRBV20-1 and TRBJ2-5; D gene unclear. This CDR3 region has 13 residues. Trimming cost V 6 bases and J 5 bases, with 16 bases left between them. Germline lookup yields CDR1 DFQATT and CDR2 SNEGSKA (reference sequence). CDR3 coding DNA: TGCAGTGCCACCCCTGGGGTACGTGAGACCCAGTACTTC. Translating gives CSATPGVRETQYF.

This clonotype came up many times. The V call is TRBV10-3, the J call TRBJ2-6, with D hard to call. CDR3 length equals 15 residues. The germline CDR1 and CDR2 sequences are ENHRY and SYGVKD. V was pared by 5 bases and J by 0 bases, with 8 bases between. CDR3 bases: TGTGCCATCAGTACCAAATACTCTGGGGCCAACGTCCTGACTTTC. Encoded protein: CAISTKYSGANVLTF.

As regards this clonotype: At one end, the junction sequence differs from germline, possibly due to a read error. Here the CDR3 DNA reads TGTGCCAGCAGTAGACGATCCTCCGAGCAGTACTTC. Protein sequence: CASSRRSSEQYF. The chain couples TRBV6-2 or TRBV6-3 to TRBJ2-7; unclear D gene. CDR3 size: 12 residues. The germline CDR1 and CDR2 sequences are MNHEY and SVGEGT.

The chain couples TRBV20-1 to TRBJ1-5; D is undetermined. Germline loops: CDR1 DFQATT, CDR2 SNEGSKA (reference sequence). This CDR3 has 13 amino acids. With 3 bases removed from V and 0 bases from J, the gap between germline ends came to 6 bases. CDR3 in DNA: TGCAGTGCTAGGGAGGTTAGCAATCAGCCCCAGCATTTT. Its protein is CSAREVSNQPQHF.

J is TRBJ1-2 and V is TRBV20-1; 9 bases are shared with TRBD1. The germline V gene has CDR1 DFQATT and CDR2 SNEGSKA (reference sequence). The CDR3 runs 14 residues. J gave up 5 bases and V 4 bases, and 8 bases lay outside the gene matches. The CDR3 nucleotides are TGCAGTGCTAAACCGGGACAGGGCGTTTATGGCTACACCTTC. Translation gives CSAKPGQGVYGYTF.

The chain recombines TRBV28 with TRBJ2-3, with D hard to call. Trimming left V 11 bases short and J 4 bases short, with 19 bases between. The CDR3 runs to 14 residues. Germline CDR1 reads MDHEN; CDR2 reads SYDVKM. The CDR3 sequence: CASENPALADTQYF. In nucleotides, the CDR3 is TGTGCCTCTGAGAACCCCGCGCTTGCAGATACGCAGTATTTT.

The rearrangement uses TRBV28 and TRBJ1-6, with no clear D. The germline gives CDR1 MDHEN, CDR2 SYDVKM. This CDR3 has 15 amino acids. Trimming removed 7 bases at V and 10 bases at J, with 20 bases between. Here the CDR3 DNA reads TGTGCCAGCACCTCTAATCCCGGGAGTCCCTCACCCCTCCACTTT. Translating it yields CASTSNPGSPSPLHF.

The chain joins TRBV10-3 to TRBJ2-1, with a weak D call TRBD1 (6 bases). Germline V lookup: CDR1 ENHRY, CDR2 SYGVKD. Trimming stripped 5 bases from V and 2 bases from J, with 13 bases between. The CDR3 has 15 residues. The CDR3 is CAISTPGVPYNEQFF. The DNA for the CDR3 is TGTGCCATCAGTACTCCAGGGGTCCCCTACAATGAGCAGTTCTTC.

This clonotype was found many times. V usage is TRBV7-9 and J usage is TRBJ1-1; D is possibly TRBD1 (5 bases). The germline V gene encodes CDR1 SEHNR and CDR2 FQNEAQ (reference sequence). Trimming removed 5 bases at V and 1 base at J, with 11 bases between. This CDR3 has 14 residues. The CDR3 loop reads CASSLRGQNTEAFF. In nucleotides, the CDR3 is TGTGCCAGCAGCCTAAGAGGACAGAACACTGAAGCTTTCTTT.

The J gene is TRBJ2-1, the V gene TRBV5-1; TRBD2 matches 10 bases. The length of the CDR3 is 16 residues. Germline V lookup: CDR1 SGHRS, CDR2 YFSETQ. V trimming: 0 bases; J trimming: 4 bases; junction bases outside the gene matches: 4. In DNA form, the CDR3 reads TGCGCCAGCAGCTTGGGTAGCGGGGGGTTTTACAATGAGCAGTTCTTC. This translates into CASSLGSGGFYNEQFF.

This clonotype has only a few counts. This CDR3 is CASSLGNRNEQFF. The CDR3, as DNA: TGTGCCAGCAGCTTGGGGAATCGCAATGAGCAGTTCTTC. This chain links TRBV5-8 with TRBJ2-1; D uncertain. Germline CDR1 and CDR2: SGHTS and YDEGEE. The CDR3 length is 13 residues. The ends were cut back, 0 bases at V and 6 bases at J, with 7 bases in the middle.